This T cell receptor (beta chain) was obtained from a study of CD8 T cells in ankylosing spondylitis. Comment on this clonotype: Its target is unknown. A much larger clone lies a single base off, so this may be a read error.

CDR1 is SGDLS, CDR2 YYNGEE, per germline. Trimming shortened V by 3 bases and J by 7 bases, and 17 bases separated the two germline ends. The CDR3 loop spans 15 amino acids. TCRdb reprocessed the 5' RACE reads with MiXCR, giving one entry per CDR3 protein. The sample has 200,000 to 300,000 distinct CDR3 sequences; approximately 8% are singletons. Study-level findings and limits: There was reportedly significant enrichment of clones that were disease-linked in matched ankylosing spondylitis synovial fluid.

The chain combines TRBV9 with TRBJ2-1; D remains ambiguous. The specimen sequenced was blood, either unsorted or a sorted T cell fraction (not recorded which). This TCR was recovered from a female donor with ankylosing spondylitis or in good health (not recorded which). The CDR3 is CASSADVGSANEQFF. CDR3 in DNA: TGTGCCAGCAGCGCGGATGTCGGATCAGCGAATGAGCAGTTCTTC.